This T cell receptor (beta chain) was obtained from a study of T cell changes during pregnancy in multiple sclerosis. V lost 3 bases and J 6 bases, leaving 14 bases between the germline ends. The CDR3 is 14 residues long. Germline values: CDR1 MNHEY, CDR2 SMNVEV (reference sequence). Produced via immunoSEQ multiplex PCR; TCRdb's table is partial and in-frame only. The table includes 35,000 to 55,000 clones, approximately 92% detected once. The TCR sequence derives from a female donor with multiple sclerosis, enrolled in a pregnancy study. The rearrangement joins TRBV27 to TRBJ1-2, with a tentative D call TRBD1 (5 bases). Material: peripheral blood. This CDR3 is CASSFRQNPNGYTF. CDR3 nucleotide sequence: TGTGCCAGCAGTTTTAGACAGAACCCCAATGGCTACACCTTC.